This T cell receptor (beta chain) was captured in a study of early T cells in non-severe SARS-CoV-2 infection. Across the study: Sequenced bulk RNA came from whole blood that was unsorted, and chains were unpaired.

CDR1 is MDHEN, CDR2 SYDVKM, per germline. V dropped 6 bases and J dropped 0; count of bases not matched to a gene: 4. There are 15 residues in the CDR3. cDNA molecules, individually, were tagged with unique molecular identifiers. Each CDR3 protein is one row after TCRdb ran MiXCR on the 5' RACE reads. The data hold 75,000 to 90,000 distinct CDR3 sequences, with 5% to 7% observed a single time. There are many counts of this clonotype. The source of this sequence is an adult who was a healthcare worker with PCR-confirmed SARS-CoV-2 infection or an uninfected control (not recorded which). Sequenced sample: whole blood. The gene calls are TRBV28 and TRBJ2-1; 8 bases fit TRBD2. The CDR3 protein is CASRLAGSSYNEQFF. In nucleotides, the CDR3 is TGTGCCAGCAGATTAGCGGGGAGCTCCTACAATGAGCAGTTCTTC.